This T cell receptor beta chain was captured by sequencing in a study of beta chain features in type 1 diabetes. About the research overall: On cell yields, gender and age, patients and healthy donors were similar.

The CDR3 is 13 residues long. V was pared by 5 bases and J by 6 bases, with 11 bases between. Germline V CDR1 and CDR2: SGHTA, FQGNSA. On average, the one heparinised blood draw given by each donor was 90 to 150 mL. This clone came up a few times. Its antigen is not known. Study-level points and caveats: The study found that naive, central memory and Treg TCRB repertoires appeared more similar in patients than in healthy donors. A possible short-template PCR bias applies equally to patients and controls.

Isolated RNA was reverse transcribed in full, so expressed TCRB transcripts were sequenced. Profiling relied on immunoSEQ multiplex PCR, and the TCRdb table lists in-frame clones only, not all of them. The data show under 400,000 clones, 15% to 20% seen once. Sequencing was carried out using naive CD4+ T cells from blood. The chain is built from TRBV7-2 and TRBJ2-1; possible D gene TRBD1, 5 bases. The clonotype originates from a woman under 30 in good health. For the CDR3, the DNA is TGTGCCAGCAGCCCGGACACATCCAATGAGCAGTTCTTC. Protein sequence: CASSPDTSNEQFF.